The next 7 T cell receptor beta chains were all read from a single sample in a study of CD8+CD57+ T cells in acquired aplastic anemia. Genomic DNA was employed as the template in profiling TCR beta VDJ and CDR3. TCRdb ran MiXCR on the reads and lists one entry per CDR3 protein. The sample consists of some 180,000 distinct CDR3 sequences, approximately 45% of them appearing once. Sequencing input: sorted CD4+, CD8+, or CD8+CD57+ T cells (not recorded which) from PBMCs. These receptors all come from a human donor in good health.

A single count supports this clonotype. J is TRBJ2-2 and V is TRBV7-8; D perhaps matches TRBD1 (5 bases). CDR1 is SGHVS, CDR2 FQNEAQ, per germline. The V end was cut by 3 bases, the J end by 0 bases, with 8 bases between. The CDR3 is 15 residues long. CDR3 in amino acids: CASSLQGANTGELFF. In DNA, the CDR3 is TGTGCCAGCAGCTTGCAGGGTGCGAACACCGGGGAGCTGTTTTTT.

The chain carries TRBV19 and TRBJ1-5; D is unresolved. Trimming shortened V by 4 bases and J by 6 bases, and 13 bases separated the two germline ends. CDR1 and CDR2 from the germline V gene are LNHDA and SQIVND (reference sequence). CDR3 length: 14 amino acids. CDR3 sequence (DNA): TGTGCCAGTAGTAGTGACGTCGGTTTTCAGCCCCAGCATTTT. It translates to CASSSDVGFQPQHF.

The chain combines TRBV29-1 with TRBJ2-7; 7 bases agree with TRBD1. This CDR3 is built from 11 residues. Germline lookup yields CDR1 SQVTM and CDR2 ANQGSEA. V lost 3 bases, J lost 5 bases, and 1 base stayed unmatched. CDR3 sequence reads: CSVETGNEQYF. DNA for the CDR3: TGCAGCGTTGAGACAGGGAACGAGCAGTACTTC.

J is TRBJ2-2 and V is TRBV6-1, with 10 bases lining up with TRBD1. The CDR3 runs to 15 residues. V was clipped by 5 bases and J by 5 bases; unmatched bases: 5. Germline V gives CDR1 MNHNS, CDR2 SASEGT. The CDR3 reads CASSPDRGRTGELFF. The DNA for the CDR3 is TGTGCCAGCAGTCCCGACAGGGGGCGGACCGGGGAGCTGTTTTTT.

The gene calls are TRBV30 and TRBJ1-1; D remains unclear. The CDR3 is made up of 13 amino acids. The V end lost 1 base, the J end lost 10 bases, and 16 bases lay between the germline ends. Germline V lookup: CDR1 GTSNPN, CDR2 SVGIG (reference sequence). The CDR3, as DNA: TGTGCCTGGAGTGGTGGACCCTCATCGGCAGCTTTCTTT. It is translated as CAWSGGPSSAAFF. The full variable domain, completed using reference TRBV30 and TRBJ1-1, is SQTIHQWPATLVQPVGSPLSLECTVEGTSNPNLYWYRQAAGRGLQLLFYSVGIGQISSEVPQNLSASRPQDRQFILSSKKLLLSDSGFYLCAWSGGPSSAAFFGQGTRLTVV.

The V call is TRBV5-5, the J call TRBJ2-7; a weak D match, TRBD1 (6 bases). Per the germline V gene, CDR1 is SGHKS and CDR2 is YYEKEE (reference sequence). The V end lost 4 bases, the J end lost 3 bases, and 14 bases lay between the germline ends. The CDR3 spans 14 residues. The CDR3 DNA reads as TGTGCCAGCAGCATCTCCACAGGGTTCTACGAGCAGTACTTC. Its translation is CASSISTGFYEQYF.

This clonotype was counted ten times or more. Here the CDR3 DNA reads TGCAGTGCTTCCTCCGGGACCGGGGGCAGCTCCTATAATTCACCCCTCCACTTT. Translation: CSASSGTGGSSYNSPLHF. The chain recombines TRBV20-1 with TRBJ1-6, with D possibly TRBD1 on 6 matching bases. CDR1 and CDR2 (germline): DFQATT, SNEGSKA (reference sequence). This CDR3 has 18 residues. Trimming removed 5 bases at V and 0 bases at J, with 20 bases between.